The TCR beta chain described here comes from a study of control samples from healthy donors and cancer patients. J gave up 11 bases and V 5 bases, and 6 bases lay outside the gene matches. The CDR3 is 11 residues long. Germline loops: CDR1 SGHTA, CDR2 FQGNSA. Here immunoSEQ multiplex PCR was the method, and the copy in TCRdb shows in-frame clones only, minus some. The sample holds about 120,000 clones, 80% to 90% seen once. The receptor was derived from a woman in her forties or fifties with colorectal cancer. The specimen was PBMCs. This rearrangement joins TRBV7-2 to TRBJ2-7; 7 bases fit TRBD2. Here the CDR3 DNA reads TGTGCCAGCAGCCTCCACGGGGGGAAGTACTTC. This codes for CASSLHGGKYF.